The clone carrying this T cell receptor beta chain was seen just once. The sample comes from a study of blood T cell repertoires in COVID-19. Study-level information: Researchers got acute and convalescent COVID-19 samples from the United States, Italy and Spain. From T cells, B-cell-depleted T cells, or PBMCs came the material, which was cDNA or gDNA.

Profiled with immunoSEQ multiplex PCR; TCRdb holds only in-frame clones, not every one. This table holds just under 65,000 clones, under 80% found once. The CDR3 has 13 amino acids. Trimming pared 8 bases from V and 2 bases from J, leaving 13 bases between. CDR1 and CDR2 (germline): LNHNV, YYDKDF (reference sequence). V usage is TRBV15 and J usage is TRBJ2-7; D perhaps matches TRBD2 (5 bases). The source is a human donor in a cohort sampled during active COVID-19. The sequenced sample consisted of peripheral blood. The CDR3 bases are TGTGCCACCGCCACGGGGAGAGCCTACGAGCAGTACTTC. Its protein is CATATGRAYEQYF.